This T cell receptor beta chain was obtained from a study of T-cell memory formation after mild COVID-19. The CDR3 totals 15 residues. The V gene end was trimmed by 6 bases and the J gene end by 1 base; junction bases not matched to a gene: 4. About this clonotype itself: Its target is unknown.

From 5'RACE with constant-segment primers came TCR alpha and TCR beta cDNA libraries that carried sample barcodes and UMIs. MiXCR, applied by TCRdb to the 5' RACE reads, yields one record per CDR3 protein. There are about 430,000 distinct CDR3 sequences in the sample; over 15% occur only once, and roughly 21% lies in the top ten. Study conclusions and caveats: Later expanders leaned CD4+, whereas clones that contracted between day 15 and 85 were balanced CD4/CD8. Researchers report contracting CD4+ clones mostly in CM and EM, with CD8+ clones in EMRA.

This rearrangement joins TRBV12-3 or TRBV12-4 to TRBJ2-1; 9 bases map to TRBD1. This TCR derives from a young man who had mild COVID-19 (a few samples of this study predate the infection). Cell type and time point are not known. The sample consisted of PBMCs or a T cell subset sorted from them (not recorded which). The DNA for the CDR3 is TGTGCCAGCAGACTGGACAGGGGTTCCTACAATGAGCAGTTCTTC. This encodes CASRLDRGSYNEQFF.